This T cell receptor beta chain comes out of a study of T cell responses to AZD1222 COVID-19 vaccine. Sequencing used immunoSEQ multiplex PCR; TCRdb keeps in-frame clones, though not all of them. Among about 200,000 clones listed, about 86% were seen once. Concerning this clone itself: Its antigen is not known.

Study-wide results and limits: Once two AZD1222 doses were given, Spike-specific TCR breadth and depth went up. Variant regions that are unmutated are reportedly the target of nearly half of spike-specific TCRs. Regions 160-218 and 743-854 held dominance among vaccine-associated CD4 TCRs, which spanned spike.

Looked up from germline, CDR1 is SGHRS and CDR2 is YFSETQ. V was trimmed by 0 bases and J by 4 bases, leaving 10 bases between them. This CDR3 is 14 amino acids long. The material sequenced was peripheral blood, taken on day 0 of AZD1222 vaccination. The TCR was taken from an adult in good health. V and J are TRBV5-1 and TRBJ1-1; maybe TRBD1 (5 bases). The CDR3 DNA reads TGCGCCAGCAGCTTGGCAGGGTACAGCACTGAAGCTTTCTTT. Translated, it gives CASSLAGYSTEAFF.